The entry that follows covers one T cell receptor (beta chain) sequence. Its matching antigen is unknown. The sample comes from a study of shared clonotypes between healthy human individuals. General study results and limits: Around 5.3% of naive CD4 clonotypes were shared across a few donors.

Only in-frame clones appear in the TCRdb table, and some are missing; sequencing was by immunoSEQ multiplex PCR. Of about 710,000 clones listed, less than 80% are singletons. Germline CDR1 reads SNHLY; CDR2 reads FYNNEI. This CDR3 is 16 amino acids long. With 4 bases clipped from V and 3 bases from J, the junction kept 7 bases outside the gene matches. The receptor's source is a woman in her thirties in good health. The J gene is TRBJ2-2, the V gene TRBV2, with 8 bases matching TRBD2. The source material was memory CD4+ T cells sorted from blood. The sample's subset: CD45RA-negative fraction. The CDR3 region is CASSVRPAGDTGELFF. DNA of the CDR3: TGTGCCAGCAGTGTTCGCCCAGCGGGGGACACCGGGGAGCTGTTTTTT.